This T cell receptor (beta chain) came from a study of shared clonotypes between healthy human individuals. Researchers divided each subset's genomic DNA evenly across several immunoSEQ plates. On sorted subsets, replicate PCRs used about 200 ng DNA, or 27,000 or so T cell genomes. Sequencing was performed with immunoSEQ multiplex PCR; in TCRdb, only in-frame clones are kept and a portion is missing. The table lists approximately 1,000,000 clones, approximately 80% of them singletons. The CDR3 sequence is 15 residues long. Trimming pared 5 bases from V and 0 bases from J, leaving 14 bases between. Germline V lookup: CDR1 SGHVS, CDR2 FQNEAQ.

The sample consisted of memory CD4+ T cells from PBMCs. Subset here: CD45RA-negative fraction. This receptor was identified in a man aged 18 to 29 in good health. Some clones in this sample may be carry-over from other donors' samples. The chain links TRBV7-8 to TRBJ2-7; D uncertain. The CDR3 DNA follows: TGTGCCAGCAGCCTTAACGACGCCGGCTCCTACGAGCAGTACTTC. Translating gives CASSLNDAGSYEQYF.